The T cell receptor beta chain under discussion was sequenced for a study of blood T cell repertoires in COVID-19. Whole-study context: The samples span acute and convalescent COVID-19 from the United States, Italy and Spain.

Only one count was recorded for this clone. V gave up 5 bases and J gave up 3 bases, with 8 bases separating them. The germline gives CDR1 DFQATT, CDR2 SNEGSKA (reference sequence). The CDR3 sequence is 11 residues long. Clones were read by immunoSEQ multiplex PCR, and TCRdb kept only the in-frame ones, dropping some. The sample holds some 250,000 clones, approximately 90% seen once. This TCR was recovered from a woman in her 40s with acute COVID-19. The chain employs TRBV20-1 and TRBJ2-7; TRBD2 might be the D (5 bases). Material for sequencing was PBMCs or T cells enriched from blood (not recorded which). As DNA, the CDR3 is TGCAGTGCTTTCGGGAACTACGAGCAGTACTTC. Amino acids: CSAFGNYEQYF.